This T cell receptor beta chain is from a study of blood T cell repertoires in COVID-19. The overall study: Specimens from acute and convalescent COVID-19 originated in the United States, Italy and Spain.

Methods used by the authors: Amplification from reference gene primers served as the basis for estimated nucleated cell counts. The repertoire was sequenced with immunoSEQ multiplex PCR; TCRdb's copy has only in-frame clones and lacks some. D and trimming were read from the DNA, whereas the V and J calls and clone size are those reported in that table. The top ten hold around 0.5% of the sample, which has about 200,000 clones, around 90% seen once. Trimming took 6 bases from V and 6 from J, leaving 9 bases between them. Germline V gives CDR1 DFQATT, CDR2 SNEGSKA (reference sequence). The CDR3 runs to 11 residues.

The clonotype was recovered from a man aged 50 to 60 with acute or convalescent COVID-19. The sample was peripheral blood. The rearrangement uses TRBV20-1 and TRBJ2-4; possibly TRBD1 for D (6 bases). The CDR3 coding sequence is TGCAGTGCCCCGGACAGAAACATTCAGTACTTC. Its protein product is CSAPDRNIQYF.